A single sample is the source of the 27 T cell receptor beta chains below, sequenced in a study of T-cell reconstitution after alpha-beta-depleted transplantation in children. TCRbeta library construction was performed incorporating unique molecular identifiers. TCRdb re-called the PCR reads through MiXCR, storing one row per CDR3 protein. The data show 600,000 or so distinct CDR3 sequences, roughly 24% seen once. Sequenced material: PBMCs, mostly from graft donor cells, taken 360 days after TCRalphabeta/CD19-depleted stem cell transplant. The receptors here all came from a boy in the first two years of life who had a stem cell transplant for acute myeloid leukemia, so the T cells may come from the graft donor.

This chain uses TRBV20-1 with TRBJ1-1; D is ambiguous. V lost 5 bases and J lost 2, with 6 bases in between. The CDR3 loop spans 11 amino acids. Germline-derived CDR1 and CDR2 are DFQATT and SNEGSKA (reference sequence). This CDR3 reads CSALANTEAFF. The CDR3 region has the DNA TGCAGTGCTCTAGCAAACACTGAAGCTTTCTTT.

This clonotype was seen at least ten times. The chain has TRBV10-3 and TRBJ2-7, with D possibly being TRBD1 or TRBD2 (6 bases each). V lost 4 bases and J 3 bases, leaving 16 bases between the germline ends. The germline gives CDR1 ENHRY, CDR2 SYGVKD. The CDR3 sequence is 15 residues long. The chain's CDR3 is CAISASRDKSYEQYV. DNA for the CDR3: TGTGCCATCAGTGCCTCGCGGGACAAAAGCTACGAGCAGTACGTC.

Here the CDR3 reads CASSDLPRGTTNEKLFF. The CDR3 DNA is TGTGCCAGCTCAGACCTACCCAGAGGAACAACTAATGAAAAACTGTTTTTT. The J gene is TRBJ1-4, the V gene TRBV18; D is uncertain. Looked up from germline, CDR1 is KGHSH and CDR2 is LQKENI. The ends were cut back, 5 bases at V and 0 bases at J, with 16 bases in the middle. This CDR3 comprises 17 residues.

This clonotype has ten or more counts. The chain links TRBV12-3 or TRBV12-4 to TRBJ2-7; maybe TRBD1 (5 bases). The CDR3 consists of 14 residues. Trimming pared 5 bases from V and 0 bases from J, leaving 11 bases between. As DNA, the CDR3 is TGTGCCAGCAGTCCCCGACAGTTCTCCTACGAGCAGTACTTC. This translates into CASSPRQFSYEQYF.

This clonotype was counted at least ten times. V usage is TRBV20-1 and J usage is TRBJ2-3; D is possibly TRBD2 (6 bases). The CDR3 consists of 14 residues. V was cut by 5 bases and J by 0 bases, with 12 bases left in between. Germline CDR1 DFQATT, CDR2 SNEGSKA (reference sequence). The CDR3 here is CSAGPGLSTDTQYF. The CDR3 nucleotides are TGCAGTGCTGGGCCGGGACTTAGCACAGATACGCAGTATTTT.

This chain connects TRBV20-1 to TRBJ1-2, with 9 positions matching TRBD1. This CDR3 is built from 14 residues. The germline CDR1 and CDR2 sequences are DFQATT and SNEGSKA (reference sequence). V was pared by 5 bases and J by 8 bases, with 12 bases of the junction left unmatched. As DNA, the CDR3 is TGCAGTGCTTCGTTACAGGGGGCAGTAGAAGGCTACACCTTC. It codes for CSASLQGAVEGYTF.

This clonotype was seen ten or more times. V and J are TRBV13 and TRBJ2-2, with D possibly being TRBD1 (5 bases). V shed 5 bases and J shed 4 bases, with 17 bases lying between them. The CDR3 length is 16 residues. Germline V gene data show CDR1 as PRHDT and CDR2 as FYEKMQ (reference sequence). The CDR3 bases are TGTGCCAGCAGCAACCCAGGGTTCTGGGGCACCGGGGAGCTGTTTTTT. Translating it yields CASSNPGFWGTGELFF.

The chain couples TRBV25-1 to TRBJ2-7, with 7 bases that match TRBD1. Trimming removed 8 bases from V and 1 base from J; junction bases left unmatched: 8. CDR1 is MGHDK and CDR2 is SYGVNS in the germline V gene. The CDR3 sequence is 14 residues long. CDR3 nucleotides: TGTGCCAGCTGTCCGGGACAGTCGTCCTACGAGCAGTACGTC. It yields the protein CASCPGQSSYEQYV.

CDR3 nucleotide sequence: TGTGCCAGCAGTTACCCGAGTCGGATTGAAGCTTTCTTT. This translates into CASSYPSRIEAFF. The gene calls are TRBV6-6 and TRBJ1-1; the D is unclear. The CDR3 has 13 residues. V lost 2 bases and J lost 7, with 11 bases in between. Germline V lookup: CDR1 MNHNY, CDR2 SVGAGI (reference sequence).

The V and J genes are TRBV20-1 and TRBJ2-2, with 7 bases identical to TRBD1. Germline V gives CDR1 DFQATT, CDR2 SNEGSKA (reference sequence). This CDR3 is 13 amino acids long. The CDR3 loop reads CSGTAANTGELFF. CDR3 nucleotides: TGCTCCGGGACAGCTGCGAACACCGGGGAGCTGTTTTTT.

In this sample, this clonotype turned up many times. The DNA for the CDR3 is TGTGCCAGTAAGACCGGGACAGACCACACTGAAGCTTTCTTT. Encoded protein: CASKTGTDHTEAFF. The chain employs TRBV18 and TRBJ1-1; 7 bases align to TRBD1. V lost 9 bases to trimming and J lost 3 bases; unmatched junction nucleotides: 10. The CDR3 is 14 residues long. From germline, CDR1 is KGHSH and CDR2 LQKENI.

This clonotype appeared a single time. The chain couples TRBV12-5 to TRBJ2-3; 9 bases are shared with TRBD2. The CDR3 sequence is 22 residues long. Germline CDR1 and CDR2: LGHNT and FRNRAP. V shed 0 bases and J 0 bases; nucleotides not matched to a gene: 19. The CDR3 sequence is CASGLVQFGLAGTRTSTDTQYF. In DNA, the CDR3 is TGTGCTAGTGGTTTGGTACAGTTCGGCCTAGCGGGAACTAGAACTAGCACAGATACGCAGTATTTT.

The chain carries TRBV12-3 or TRBV12-4 and TRBJ2-1; D is possibly TRBD2 (7 bases). Trimming stripped 6 bases from V and 4 bases from J, with 13 bases between. The CDR3 is 14 residues long. The CDR3 is CASSGGQVYNEQFF. CDR3 DNA sequence: TGTGCCAGCAGCGGGGGGCAAGTATACAATGAGCAGTTCTTC.

This clonotype was seen at least ten times. J is TRBJ2-1 and V is TRBV20-1, with TRBD2 identical over 11 bases. The CDR3 sequence is 16 residues long. The germline gives CDR1 DFQATT, CDR2 SNEGSKA (reference sequence). Trimming removed 2 bases from V and 1 base from J; junction bases left unmatched: 4. The CDR3 DNA is TGCAGTGCTAGAAGTAGCGGGGGGGTGTCCTACAATGAGCAGTTCTTC. Amino acids: CSARSSGGVSYNEQFF.

The V and J genes are TRBV6-1 and TRBJ1-5; the D is unclear. This CDR3 is 15 amino acids long. Germline V gives CDR1 MNHNS, CDR2 SASEGT. V was trimmed by 6 bases and J by 3 bases, leaving 15 bases between them. The CDR3 loop is CASRPGGFSNQPQHF. For the CDR3, the DNA is TGTGCCAGCAGGCCGGGCGGTTTCTCCAATCAGCCCCAGCATTTT.

The chain employs TRBV5-5 and TRBJ2-3, with D possibly TRBD1 on 5 matching bases. V gave up 0 bases and J gave up 2 bases, with 7 bases separating them. The CDR3 spans 14 residues. Per the germline V gene, CDR1 is SGHKS and CDR2 is YYEKEE (reference sequence). The CDR3 protein is CASSLGTLTDTQYF. DNA of the CDR3: TGTGCCAGCAGCTTGGGGACACTCACAGATACGCAGTATTTT.

This clonotype came up many times. V gene TRBV12-3 or TRBV12-4 combines with J gene TRBJ2-3, with TRBD2 matching 15 bases. The CDR3 spans 18 residues. V lost 4 bases, J lost 2 bases, and 7 bases stayed unmatched. In DNA, the CDR3 is TGTGCCAGCAGTTATCCGGGACTAGCGGGGGGCCCCACAGATACGCAGTATTTT. Residues: CASSYPGLAGGPTDTQYF.

This clonotype was found many times. The chain uses TRBV20-1 and TRBJ1-1; 9 bases are shared with TRBD1. The ends lost 1 base at V and 1 base at J; junction bases unmatched: 4. The length of the CDR3 is 15 residues. Per the germline V gene, CDR1 is DFQATT and CDR2 is SNEGSKA (reference sequence). The CDR3 sequence is CSARVRGQGNTEAFF. The CDR3 nucleotides read TGCAGTGCTAGAGTCCGGGGACAGGGGAACACTGAAGCTTTCTTT.

This chain links TRBV6-2 or TRBV6-3 with TRBJ2-1, with 8 bases matching TRBD1. The CDR3 totals 21 residues. V dropped 8 bases and J dropped 0; count of bases not matched to a gene: 24. CDR1 and CDR2 from the germline V gene are MNHEY and SVGEGT. The CDR3 DNA reads as TGTGCCAGCTCACCTGGATGGCCGGGACAGGTTAGAAAAAGCTCCTACAATGAGCAGTTCTTC. It yields the protein CASSPGWPGQVRKSSYNEQFF.

Note on this clonotype: An end of the junction does not agree with germline; a read error may underlie this. The rearrangement joins TRBV15 to TRBJ1-4; D gene unclear. The CDR3 sequence is 15 residues long. Germline V CDR1 and CDR2: LNHNV, YYDKDF (reference sequence). The CDR3 region is CTTDPLTTTNEKLFF. The CDR3 bases are TGTACCACCGATCCACTAACGACGACTAATGAAAAACTGTTTTTT.

The CDR3 reads CAFSGRQNTEAFF. The CDR3 DNA follows: TGTGCCTTTTCGGGACGCCAGAACACTGAAGCTTTCTTT. This chain connects TRBV11-1 to TRBJ1-1, with TRBD1 as a possible D gene (5 bases). Trimming pared 11 bases from V and 1 base from J, leaving 14 bases between. Germline CDR1 and CDR2: SGHAT and FQDESV (reference sequence). This CDR3 spans 13 amino acids.

The J gene is TRBJ2-1, the V gene TRBV25-1, with D possibly being TRBD2 (6 bases). The CDR3 loop spans 18 amino acids. Germline CDR1 and CDR2: MGHDK and SYGVNS. Trimming pared 6 bases from V and 0 bases from J, leaving 21 bases between. The CDR3 protein is CASSGHLVAARSYNEQFF. For the CDR3, the DNA is TGTGCCAGCAGCGGCCACCTCGTAGCGGCCCGCTCCTACAATGAGCAGTTCTTC.

This clonotype came up a few times. The CDR3 here is CSVDAENTEAFF. DNA for the CDR3: TGCAGCGTTGACGCAGAGAACACTGAAGCTTTCTTT. The rearrangement uses TRBV29-1 and TRBJ1-1; no definite D call. The CDR3 consists of 12 residues. The V end was cut by 3 bases, the J end by 1 base, with 6 bases between. The germline V gene has CDR1 SQVTM and CDR2 ANQGSEA.

V usage is TRBV11-2 and J usage is TRBJ2-5, with 11 bases lining up with TRBD2. Per the germline V gene, CDR1 is SGHAT and CDR2 is FQNNGV. The J segment lost 6 bases and the V segment lost 5 bases, leaving 17 bases of the junction unmatched. There are 18 residues in the CDR3. Here the CDR3 DNA reads TGTGCCAGCAGCCGCCTCGTAGCGGGGGGGCCAGGGCCAAAGACCCAGTACTTC. Encoded protein: CASSRLVAGGPGPKTQYF. The full variable domain, in which reference TRBV11-2 and TRBJ2-5 provide the parts outside the CDR3, is EAGVAQSPRYKIIEKRQSVAFWCNPISGHATLYWYQQILGQGPKLLIQFQNNGVVDDSQLPKDRFSAERLKGVDSTLKIQPAKLEDSAVYLCASSRLVAGGPGPKTQYFGPGTRLLVL.

This clonotype was found a few times. This rearrangement joins TRBV20-1 to TRBJ1-1; TRBD1 might be the D (5 bases). In germline, CDR1 is DFQATT, CDR2 SNEGSKA (reference sequence). The CDR3 sequence is 15 residues long. V lost 3 bases to trimming and J lost 0 bases, with 14 bases between them. In DNA, the CDR3 is TGCAGTGCTAGGGGGCCAGGGCACATGAACACTGAAGCTTTCTTT. This translates into CSARGPGHMNTEAFF.

This clonotype was observed many times. This chain connects TRBV20-1 to TRBJ2-1; D is uncertain. Germline V gene data show CDR1 as DFQATT and CDR2 as SNEGSKA (reference sequence). The CDR3 extends over 15 amino acids. V shed 1 base and J shed 0 bases, with 10 bases lying between them. CDR3: CSARAGYYSYNEQFF. The CDR3 region has the DNA TGCAGTGCTAGAGCCGGCTACTACTCCTACAATGAGCAGTTCTTC.

V and J are TRBV6-5 and TRBJ2-2, with D uncertain. V was trimmed by 2 bases and J by 7 bases, leaving 14 bases between them. Germline values: CDR1 MNHEY, CDR2 SVGAGI. The CDR3 runs to 15 residues. CDR3 nucleotides: TGTGCCAGCAGTTACCTCAACTGGGGAAGCGGGGAGCTGTTTTTT. This codes for CASSYLNWGSGELFF.